The rows below give T cell receptor beta chains drawn from one sample of a study of blood T cell repertoires in COVID-19. TCRdb keeps only in-frame clones here, not all; method: immunoSEQ multiplex PCR. The table has approximately 66,000 clones, around nine tenths seen once; the top ten hold roughly 1.5%. Sequenced sample: peripheral blood. The receptor set was obtained from a man between 60 and 70 years old with acute or convalescent COVID-19. CDR3s include the opening cysteine and the closing phenylalanine or tryptophan. A D gene is named only where the DNA matches it firmly. The size field is filled for only some rows; it gives once, few, many or a size class.

CDR3nt: TGCGCCAGCAGCTCAGAACAGGATTACAATGAGCAGTTCTTC
CDR3aa: CASSSEQDYNEQFF
abundance: -
v_gene: TRBV4-1
d_gene: -
j_gene: TRBJ2-1

CDR3nt: TGTGCCAGCAGCGTAGAGGGACTCGGCCCCGGGGAGCTGTTTTTT
CDR3aa: CASSVEGLGPGELFF
abundance: -
v_gene: TRBV9
d_gene: -
j_gene: TRBJ2-2

CDR3nt: TGTGCCAGCGGAACAGGGGAGTCGGGCTACACCTTC
CDR3aa: CASGTGESGYTF
abundance: few
v_gene: TRBV6-5
d_gene: TRBD1
j_gene: TRBJ1-2

CDR3nt: TGTGCCAGCAGCGTAGGGTTAGGGCAAGGGGCCGGGGAGCTGTTTTTT
CDR3aa: CASSVGLGQGAGELFF
abundance: -
v_gene: TRBV9
d_gene: -
j_gene: TRBJ2-2

CDR3nt: TGTGCTAGTGGTACAGGGGGAGGCTACACCTTC
CDR3aa: CASGTGGGYTF
abundance: -
v_gene: TRBV12-5
d_gene: TRBD1
j_gene: TRBJ1-2

CDR3nt: TGTGCCAGCAGCTTAGCCTTTCGAGGGGGGGTAAGCACAGATACGCAGTATTTT
CDR3aa: CASSLAFRGGVSTDTQYF
abundance: -
v_gene: TRBV7-9
d_gene: -
j_gene: TRBJ2-3

CDR3nt: TGCAGTGCTAGTGTTAGCGGGGGGGCCGTGTCTGGAAATACGCAGTATTTT
CDR3aa: CSASVSGGAVSGNTQYF
abundance: once
v_gene: TRBV20-1
d_gene: TRBD2
j_gene: TRBJ2-3

CDR3nt: TGTGCCAGCTCACTTACTACAGGGGTGCCTCTTGATGGCTACACCTTC
CDR3aa: CASSLTTGVPLDGYTF
abundance: -
v_gene: TRBV18
d_gene: TRBD1
j_gene: TRBJ1-2

CDR3nt: TGTGCCACCAGTGACCGGACGGACAGTAACTATGGCTACACCTTC
CDR3aa: CATSDRTDSNYGYTF
abundance: -
v_gene: TRBV24-1
d_gene: -
j_gene: TRBJ1-2

CDR3nt: TGTGCCAGCAGCTTAAAAGGGGGACAGGGCACTAATGAAAAACTGTTTTTT
CDR3aa: CASSLKGGQGTNEKLFF
abundance: -
v_gene: TRBV11-2
d_gene: TRBD1
j_gene: TRBJ1-4

CDR3nt: TGTGCCAGCAGTTCACATCCCGGGGGGGTAGCGGAAAAACTGTTTTTT
CDR3aa: CASSSHPGGVAEKLFF
abundance: -
v_gene: TRBV27
d_gene: -
j_gene: TRBJ1-4

CDR3nt: TGTGCCAGCAGTGGACAGGGGATTGGCTATGGCTACACCTTC
CDR3aa: CASSGQGIGYGYTF
abundance: once
v_gene: TRBV2
d_gene: TRBD1
j_gene: TRBJ1-2

CDR3nt: TGTGCCAGCAGCTTAGTTTCGGGTATCTATGGCTACACCTTC
CDR3aa: CASSLVSGIYGYTF
abundance: -
v_gene: TRBV7-9
d_gene: -
j_gene: TRBJ1-2

CDR3nt: TGTGCCACTTCGGAGATCCGGACCGGGGAGCTGTTTTTT
CDR3aa: CATSEIRTGELFF
abundance: -
v_gene: TRBV19
d_gene: -
j_gene: TRBJ2-2

CDR3nt: TGTGCCAGTAGTATTATCGGGACAGGGGAAGCTTTCTTT
CDR3aa: CASSIIGTGEAFF
abundance: -
v_gene: TRBV19
d_gene: TRBD1
j_gene: TRBJ1-1

CDR3nt: TGTGCCAGCAGTGGGCAGACAGGGAACTATGGCTACACCTTC
CDR3aa: CASSGQTGNYGYTF
abundance: -
v_gene: TRBV2
d_gene: TRBD1
j_gene: TRBJ1-2

CDR3nt: TGTGCCAGCAGTACCAGGGAAAAACTGTTTTTT
CDR3aa: CASSTREKLFF
abundance: once
v_gene: TRBV2
d_gene: -
j_gene: TRBJ1-4

CDR3nt: TGTGCCAGCAGTAAGGGTACAGGGGGCAACTATGGCTACACCTTC
CDR3aa: CASSKGTGGNYGYTF
abundance: -
v_gene: TRBV6-5
d_gene: TRBD1
j_gene: TRBJ1-2

CDR3nt: TGTGCCAGCAATCGCTCCCCGGGGGACAGGGGATGGGCCGCTGAAGCTTTCTTT
CDR3aa: CASNRSPGDRGWAAEAFF
abundance: -
v_gene: TRBV6-6
d_gene: TRBD1
j_gene: TRBJ1-1

CDR3nt: TGTGCCATCAGTGAGGGCGGACGGGGGAATGAGCAGTTCTTC
CDR3aa: CAISEGGRGNEQFF
abundance: -
v_gene: TRBV10-3
d_gene: -
j_gene: TRBJ2-1

CDR3nt: TGTGCCAGCAGTTTTATTGGGGCTAGCAATCAGCCCCAGCATTTT
CDR3aa: CASSFIGASNQPQHF
abundance: -
v_gene: TRBV28
d_gene: -
j_gene: TRBJ1-5

CDR3nt: TGCGCCAGCAGCTTGGAAGGGGGCGACAATCAGCCCCAGCATTTT
CDR3aa: CASSLEGGDNQPQHF
abundance: -
v_gene: TRBV5-1
d_gene: TRBD1
j_gene: TRBJ1-5

CDR3nt: TGTGCCTGGAGCCCCCGGACTCCGGTTCAAGGCGAGCAGTACTTC
CDR3aa: CAWSPRTPVQGEQYF
abundance: -
v_gene: TRBV30
d_gene: -
j_gene: TRBJ2-7

CDR3nt: TGTGCCAGCAGCTTTACGGGGGGCGCGGATGAAGCTTTCTTT
CDR3aa: CASSFTGGADEAFF
abundance: once
v_gene: TRBV7-8
d_gene: -
j_gene: TRBJ1-1

CDR3nt: TGTGCCAGTTCCTCAGGGATGAGGACTGAAGCTTTCTTT
CDR3aa: CASSSGMRTEAFF
abundance: -
v_gene: TRBV18
d_gene: -
j_gene: TRBJ1-1

CDR3nt: TGTGCCAGCAGCCCTCCGGCGGTGGGCTCCTATAATTCACCCCTCCACTTT
CDR3aa: CASSPPAVGSYNSPLHF
abundance: -
v_gene: TRBV6-4
d_gene: -
j_gene: TRBJ1-6

CDR3nt: TGTGCCAGCAGTGACAGGGGGCGTGAAAAACTGTTTTTT
CDR3aa: CASSDRGREKLFF
abundance: -
v_gene: TRBV6-1
d_gene: TRBD1
j_gene: TRBJ1-4

CDR3nt: TGTGCCAGCAGCGCACAGGGATTCCCCTTGAACACTGAAGCTTTCTTT
CDR3aa: CASSAQGFPLNTEAFF
abundance: -
v_gene: TRBV9
d_gene: -
j_gene: TRBJ1-1

CDR3nt: TGCAGCGCCAAACAGGGGGGTCGTTCTGAAGCTTTCTTT
CDR3aa: CSAKQGGRSEAFF
abundance: -
v_gene: TRBV29-1
d_gene: TRBD1
j_gene: TRBJ1-1

CDR3nt: TGTGCCAGCAGCTTACTATCCACAACTAATGAAAAACTGTTTTTT
CDR3aa: CASSLLSTTNEKLFF
abundance: -
v_gene: TRBV7-8
d_gene: -
j_gene: TRBJ1-4

CDR3nt: TGTGCCACCAGTGATACAGGGGTACGCAATCAGCCCCAGCATTTT
CDR3aa: CATSDTGVRNQPQHF
abundance: few
v_gene: TRBV24-1
d_gene: TRBD1
j_gene: TRBJ1-5

CDR3nt: TGCGCCAGCAGCTTGACCCTGCAGTCCTACGAGCAGTACTTC
CDR3aa: CASSLTLQSYEQYF
abundance: -
v_gene: TRBV5-1
d_gene: -
j_gene: TRBJ2-7

CDR3nt: TGTGCCAGCAGTTTCAATGGACAGGGGGATAGGTATAATTCACCCCTCCACTTT
CDR3aa: CASSFNGQGDRYNSPLHF
abundance: -
v_gene: TRBV27
d_gene: TRBD1
j_gene: TRBJ1-6

CDR3nt: TGTGCCAGCTCACCCGTCAGGGGAACTGAAGCTTTCTTT
CDR3aa: CASSPVRGTEAFF
abundance: -
v_gene: TRBV18
d_gene: -
j_gene: TRBJ1-1

CDR3nt: TGTGCCATCAGTGAGCCGCGAGGTCAGACCACAGATACGCAGTATTTT
CDR3aa: CAISEPRGQTTDTQYF
abundance: -
v_gene: TRBV10-3
d_gene: -
j_gene: TRBJ2-3

CDR3nt: TGTGCCAGCAGCCCCTACCGACAGTTAGATAATTCACCCCTCCACTTT
CDR3aa: CASSPYRQLDNSPLHF
abundance: -
v_gene: TRBV7-9
d_gene: -
j_gene: TRBJ1-6

CDR3nt: TGTGCCAGCAGCCAAGATAGCCGGTACAATGAGCAGTTCTTC
CDR3aa: CASSQDSRYNEQFF
abundance: -
v_gene: TRBV3-1/TRBV3-2
d_gene: -
j_gene: TRBJ2-1

CDR3nt: TGTGCCAGCAGGGGGCTAGTGGGTTCACCCCTCCACTTT
CDR3aa: CASRGLVGSPLHF
abundance: once
v_gene: TRBV2
d_gene: -
j_gene: TRBJ1-6

CDR3nt: TGTGCCAGCAGCTCACGATGGCGGGATACGCAGTATTTT
CDR3aa: CASSSRWRDTQYF
abundance: -
v_gene: TRBV7-8
d_gene: -
j_gene: TRBJ2-3

CDR3nt: TGTGCCAGCAGTACCCGGACTAGCGGGGGTGAGCAGTTCTTC
CDR3aa: CASSTRTSGGEQFF
abundance: -
v_gene: TRBV6-5
d_gene: TRBD2
j_gene: TRBJ2-1

CDR3nt: TGTGCCAGCAGCCGGACCGGGACAGGGGATTATAGACTGTTTTTT
CDR3aa: CASSRTGTGDYRLFF
abundance: -
v_gene: TRBV5-6
d_gene: TRBD1
j_gene: TRBJ1-4

CDR3nt: TGTGCCAGCAGTGTACACTACGAGCAGTACTTC
CDR3aa: CASSVHYEQYF
abundance: -
v_gene: TRBV2
d_gene: -
j_gene: TRBJ2-7

CDR3nt: TGTGCCATTGGGGAGGCAACTAATGAAAAACTGTTTTTT
CDR3aa: CAIGEATNEKLFF
abundance: -
v_gene: TRBV15
d_gene: -
j_gene: TRBJ1-4

CDR3nt: TGTGCCAGCAGCTTAGTTCGCCTCCCCTCCGGCGGGGAGCTGTTTTTT
CDR3aa: CASSLVRLPSGGELFF
abundance: few
v_gene: TRBV7-9
d_gene: -
j_gene: TRBJ2-2

CDR3nt: TGCAGCGTCTATGACAGGGTGCGTGAGCAGTACTTC
CDR3aa: CSVYDRVREQYF
abundance: -
v_gene: TRBV29-1
d_gene: TRBD1
j_gene: TRBJ2-7

CDR3nt: TGTGCCAGCAGCCAAAGCGGACAGGGGAGAGCTTTCTTT
CDR3aa: CASSQSGQGRAFF
abundance: -
v_gene: TRBV14
d_gene: TRBD1
j_gene: TRBJ1-1

CDR3nt: TGTGCCAGCAGGGCGGGGAGATCAACTAATGAAAAACTGTTTTTT
CDR3aa: CASRAGRSTNEKLFF
abundance: -
v_gene: TRBV2
d_gene: -
j_gene: TRBJ1-4

CDR3nt: TGTGCCAGCAGCTTATTTGGCCCCTCTGGGGAGCTGTTTTTT
CDR3aa: CASSLFGPSGELFF
abundance: few
v_gene: TRBV7-9
d_gene: -
j_gene: TRBJ2-2

CDR3nt: TGTGCCAGCTCACCACCGGGAGCCAGGGGGAATTCACCCCTCCACTTT
CDR3aa: CASSPPGARGNSPLHF
abundance: -
v_gene: TRBV18
d_gene: TRBD1
j_gene: TRBJ1-6